This passage covers 9 T cell receptor beta chains from one sample sequenced in a study of blood T cell repertoires in COVID-19. Sequencing was performed with immunoSEQ multiplex PCR; in TCRdb, only in-frame clones are kept and a portion is missing. Of approximately 190,000 clones listed, 82% are singletons. Sample: peripheral blood. The receptors originated from a woman aged 60 to 75 with COVID-19, enrolled during active disease.

The chain joins TRBV5-8 to TRBJ2-2; the D gene is possibly TRBD1 (6 bases). V dropped 2 bases and J dropped 6 bases, with 17 bases sitting between them. The CDR3 is 16 residues long. CDR1 is SGHTS and CDR2 is YDEGEE in the germline V gene. The CDR3 spells CASSFDLGGGPGELFF. The CDR3 region has the DNA TGTGCCAGCAGCTTCGACCTCGGTGGGGGCCCCGGGGAGCTGTTTTTT.

The rearrangement links TRBV11-2 to TRBJ1-3; weak D call: TRBD1 (6 bases). Trimming removed 2 bases at V and 7 bases at J, with 15 bases between. Germline V gives CDR1 SGHAT, CDR2 FQNNGV. This CDR3 comprises 15 residues. The CDR3: CASSLSGENGNTIYF. For the CDR3, the DNA is TGTGCCAGCAGCTTATCAGGGGAAAATGGGAACACCATATATTTT.

V gene TRBV6-5 combines with J gene TRBJ2-7, with 8 bases matching TRBD2. The CDR3 totals 14 residues. CDR1 is MNHEY and CDR2 is SVGAGI in the germline V gene. Trimming took 5 bases from V and 1 from J; bases not matched to a gene: 4. The CDR3 sequence: CASSSSGTSYEQYF. The CDR3 DNA sequence: TGTGCCAGCAGTAGTAGCGGGACTTCCTACGAGCAGTACTTC.

The V gene is TRBV5-1, the J gene TRBJ2-6, with D possibly matching TRBD2 (5 bases). The CDR3 extends over 15 amino acids. Trimming shortened V by 2 bases and J by 3 bases, and 9 bases separated the two germline ends. The germline V gene has CDR1 SGHRS and CDR2 YFSETQ. The CDR3 protein is CASSFGVGGANVLTF. CDR3 coding DNA: TGCGCCAGCAGCTTCGGGGTCGGTGGGGCCAACGTCCTGACTTTC.

The gene calls are TRBV9 and TRBJ1-3, with D uncertain. Germline values: CDR1 SGDLS, CDR2 YYNGEE. CDR3 size: 14 residues. Trimming shortened V by 0 bases and J by 4 bases, and 8 bases separated the two germline ends. The CDR3 is CASSVARGGNTIYF. In DNA, the CDR3 is TGTGCCAGCAGCGTAGCTAGAGGGGGAAACACCATATATTTT.

This clone occurred many times. The chain recombines TRBV5-6 with TRBJ1-5, with unresolved D. Between the trimmed V and J ends, which lost 0 bases and 5 bases, there was a span of 15 bases. The CDR3 is 16 amino acids. Per germline, CDR1 SGHDT and CDR2 YYEEEE. The CDR3 sequence is CASSLAALGEDQPQHF. The CDR3 DNA follows: TGTGCCAGCAGCTTGGCCGCCCTCGGCGAGGATCAGCCCCAGCATTTT.

The rearrangement joins TRBV4-2 to TRBJ1-4, with D possibly TRBD1 on 5 matching bases. Germline CDR1 is LGHNA and CDR2 is YNFKEQ. With 0 bases removed from V and 4 bases from J, the gap between germline ends came to 12 bases. The CDR3 is 16 residues long. CDR3 bases: TGTGCCAGCAGCCAAGATCGGGCAGGGCTTAATGAAAAACTGTTTTTT. It specifies CASSQDRAGLNEKLFF.

The J gene is TRBJ1-4, the V gene TRBV6-7; no clear D gene. TRBV6-7 is marked as an open reading frame, function uncertain. The CDR3 covers 12 residues. V lost 4 bases to trimming and J lost 5 bases, with 5 bases between them. The CDR3 DNA reads TGTGCCAGCAGTTTCCGGAATGAAAAACTGTTTTTT. Amino acids: CASSFRNEKLFF.

V is TRBV7-8 and J is TRBJ1-4, with D perhaps TRBD1 (5 bases). Germline V gives CDR1 SGHVS, CDR2 FQNEAQ. With 3 bases removed from V and 1 base from J, the gap between germline ends came to 15 bases. The CDR3 extends over 17 amino acids. The CDR3 DNA is TGTGCCAGCAGCTTTAGACACCGGGGGGTAACTAATGAAAAACTGTTTTTT. Translated: CASSFRHRGVTNEKLFF.